This record looks at one T cell receptor delta chain sequence and its context. This sample is part of a study of gamma-delta T cells after stem cell transplantation. TCRdb re-called the RT-PCR reads with CATT. The data show 900 to 1,400 delta-chain clones, more than 3.5% seen once. J gave up 4 bases and V 3 bases, and 15 bases lay outside the gene matches. This CDR3 comprises 18 residues. CDR1 is GEAIGNYY, CDR2 EKD, per germline. This receptor was identified in a human donor. It is not recorded whose cells these are; they may come from a transplant donor. Sequences were obtained from gamma-delta T cells. The J gene is TRDJ1, the V gene TRDV2, with TRDD3 matching 11 bases. The DNA for the CDR3 is TGTGCCTGTGACCCCTTAGTACTGGGGGATAGGGAAGGCGATAAACTCATCTTT. Its translation is CACDPLVLGDREGDKLIF.